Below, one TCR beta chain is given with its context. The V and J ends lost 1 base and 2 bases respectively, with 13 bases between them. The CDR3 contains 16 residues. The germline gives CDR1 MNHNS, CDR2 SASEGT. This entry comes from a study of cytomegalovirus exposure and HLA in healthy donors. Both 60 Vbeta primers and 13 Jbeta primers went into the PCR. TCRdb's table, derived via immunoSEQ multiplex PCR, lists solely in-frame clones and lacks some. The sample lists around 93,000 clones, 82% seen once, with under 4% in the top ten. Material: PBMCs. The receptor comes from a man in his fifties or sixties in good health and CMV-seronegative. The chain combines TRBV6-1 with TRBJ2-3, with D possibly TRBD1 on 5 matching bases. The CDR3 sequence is CASSEVLKGNTDTQYF. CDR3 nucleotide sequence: TGTGCCAGCAGTGAAGTTTTAAAGGGGAACACAGATACGCAGTATTTT.